This T cell receptor (beta chain) was sequenced in a study of blood T cell repertoires in COVID-19. CDR1 and CDR2 (germline): SGHTA, FQGNSA. The CDR3 is made up of 15 amino acids. The V gene end was trimmed by 2 bases and the J gene end by 3 bases; junction bases not matched to a gene: 5. TCRdb's copy holds only in-frame clones and misses some; the assay was immunoSEQ multiplex PCR. The data contain about 62,000 clones, around 89% of them singletons. This TCR was sampled from an older woman with COVID-19, enrolled during active disease. Sequenced material: peripheral blood. The chain combines TRBV7-2 with TRBJ2-7; 9 nucleotides line up with TRBD1. The CDR3 DNA sequence: TGTGCCAGCAGCTTACCGGGACAGGGATTCTACGAGCAGTACTTC. Protein product: CASSLPGQGFYEQYF.